This TCR beta chain came from a study of early stage breast cancer tumors. Whole-study context: Of some 17 invasive breast tumors, twelve were hormone receptor-positive, HER2-negative.

Sampling of the adjacent normal breast tissue occurred roughly 2-4 cm from the tumor. CDR1 SEHNR and CDR2 FQNEAQ come from the germline V gene (reference sequence). This CDR3 is built from 14 residues. V shed 3 bases and J shed 2 bases, with 8 bases lying between them. Measured with immunoSEQ multiplex PCR; TCRdb has only the in-frame clones, and not every one. The table includes some 6,500 clones, around 67% detected once. Sequenced input: normal breast tissue next to the tumor. The chain is built from TRBV7-9 and TRBJ1-3; D may be TRBD1 (5 bases). The source of this sequence is a person aged 35 to 50 with breast cancer. CDR3 loop: CASSFQGPGNTIYF. DNA of the CDR3: TGTGCCAGCAGCTTTCAGGGACCTGGAAACACCATATATTTT.